These 19 T cell receptor beta chains were sequenced from one sample in a study of cytomegalovirus exposure and HLA in healthy donors. Profiled with immunoSEQ multiplex PCR; TCRdb holds only in-frame clones, not every one. This repertoire shows about 160,000 clones, around 88% found once; its top ten account for more than 2%. Sequencing was done on a sample of PBMCs. The receptors here all came from a woman younger than 30 in good health and CMV-seronegative.

This chain uses TRBV6-5 with TRBJ2-1; no definite D call. CDR3 length: 15 amino acids. V lost 0 bases, J lost 6 bases, and 12 bases lay in between. From germline, CDR1 is MNHEY and CDR2 SVGAGI. CDR3 bases: TGTGCCAGCAGTTACTCGTTGGTAGAGAGCAATGAGCAGTTCTTC. This translates into CASSYSLVESNEQFF.

The V call is TRBV9, the J call TRBJ1-1, with TRBD1 as a possible D gene (6 bases). The germline gives CDR1 SGDLS, CDR2 YYNGEE. The CDR3 extends over 14 amino acids. Trimming shortened V by 0 bases and J by 9 bases, and 15 bases separated the two germline ends. The chain's CDR3 is CASSVEVTGFQAFF. Here the CDR3 DNA reads TGTGCCAGCAGCGTAGAAGTGACAGGTTTCCAAGCTTTCTTT.

The sample holds a few counts of this clone. The rearrangement links TRBV4-1 to TRBJ1-5; TRBD1 is a possible D gene (6 bases). Deletions cut 1 base from V and 4 bases from J, with 11 bases between. Germline V gene lookup returns CDR1 MGHRA and CDR2 YSYEKL. CDR3 length equals 15 residues. CDR3 sequence reads: CASSQGDTKNQPQHF. CDR3 nucleotide sequence: TGCGCCAGCAGCCAAGGGGACACAAAGAATCAGCCCCAGCATTTT.

The chain combines TRBV5-1 with TRBJ2-2; D perhaps matches TRBD1 (6 bases). In germline, CDR1 is SGHRS, CDR2 YFSETQ. V gave up 0 bases and J gave up 6 bases, with 9 bases separating them. The CDR3 contains 14 residues. In nucleotides, the CDR3 is TGCGCCAGCAGCTTGGACAGGGCATCCGGGGAGCTGTTTTTT. It translates to CASSLDRASGELFF.

With regard to this clone: The limits of the CDR3 on the DNA are not certain, so only TCRdb's listed CDR3 is given. CDR3 protein: CASSTSKTLNTEAFF. The rearrangement joins TRBV2 to TRBJ1-1; the table gives TRBD1 as D, unverified against the DNA. Germline CDR1 is SNHLY and CDR2 is FYNNEI. Termini included, the CDR3 measures 15 amino acids.

There are a few counts of this clone. The V call is TRBV30, the J call TRBJ2-1; tentatively, D is TRBD2 (5 bases). V was cut by 1 base and J by 7 bases, with 14 bases left in between. The CDR3 extends over 14 amino acids. Germline loops: CDR1 GTSNPN, CDR2 SVGIG (reference sequence). The CDR3 reads CAWSEGLSGNEQFF. In DNA form, the CDR3 reads TGTGCCTGGAGTGAGGGTTTATCGGGGAATGAGCAGTTCTTC. Using reference TRBV30 and TRBJ2-1 for the parts outside the CDR3, the full variable domain is SQTIHQWPATLVQPVGSPLSLECTVEGTSNPNLYWYRQAAGRGLQLLFYSVGIGQISSEVPQNLSASRPQDRQFILSSKKLLLSDSGFYLCAWSEGLSGNEQFFGPGTRLTVL.

This clone appeared a few times. This chain uses TRBV7-8 with TRBJ2-7, with TRBD1 identical over 10 bases. Germline V gene data show CDR1 as SGHVS and CDR2 as FQNEAQ. V lost 6 bases and J lost 3; bases outside the gene matches: 8. This CDR3 is 15 amino acids long. The CDR3 loop is CASSFSGTGVYEQYF. The DNA for the CDR3 is TGTGCCAGCAGTTTTTCCGGGACAGGGGTCTACGAGCAGTACTTC.

The V gene is TRBV6-5, the J gene TRBJ1-2, with D unresolved. Germline-derived CDR1 and CDR2 are MNHEY and SVGAGI. The CDR3 totals 11 residues. V dropped 4 bases and J dropped 4 bases, with 4 bases sitting between them. The CDR3, as DNA: TGTGCCAGCAGTTCCCTCTATGGCTACACCTTC. Residues: CASSSLYGYTF.

The CDR3 nucleotides read TGCGCCAGCAGCCAAGACTGGCAGGGGGGCACTGAAGCTTTCTTT. This gives the protein CASSQDWQGGTEAFF. The J gene is TRBJ1-1, the V gene TRBV4-3; TRBD1 agrees at 7 bases. The CDR3 runs to 15 residues. Per germline, CDR1 LGHNA and CDR2 YSLEER. With 0 bases clipped from V and 4 bases from J, the junction kept 5 bases outside the gene matches.

This chain links TRBV19 with TRBJ1-5; D remains ambiguous. The V end lost 4 bases, the J end lost 2 bases, and 12 bases lay between the germline ends. This CDR3 spans 15 amino acids. CDR1 LNHDA and CDR2 SQIVND come from the germline V gene (reference sequence). Here the CDR3 reads CASSKSREGNQPQHF. CDR3 coding DNA: TGTGCCAGTAGTAAGTCTCGAGAGGGCAATCAGCCCCAGCATTTT.

The chain joins TRBV9 to TRBJ2-1; D may be TRBD2 (5 bases). CDR1 and CDR2 from the germline V gene are SGDLS and YYNGEE. This CDR3 contains 15 residues. The V end was cut by 0 bases, the J end by 8 bases, with 15 bases between. CDR3 residues: CASSVGSRGGHEQFF. CDR3 bases: TGTGCCAGCAGCGTAGGGTCTCGTGGCGGGCATGAGCAGTTCTTC. Full variable domain (missing parts from reference TRBV9 and TRBJ2-1): DSGVTQTPKHLITATGQRVTLRCSPRSGDLSVYWYQQSLDQGLQFLIQYYNGEERAKGNILERFSAQQFPDLHSELNLSSLELGDSALYFCASSVGSRGGHEQFFGPGTRLTVL.

The chain employs TRBV7-2 and TRBJ2-3, with 7 bases identical to TRBD1. The germline CDR1 and CDR2 sequences are SGHTA and FQGNSA. CDR3 length: 14 amino acids. J gave up 2 bases and V 5 bases, and 4 bases lay outside the gene matches. The CDR3 DNA follows: TGTGCCAGCAGCCTACAGGGGTCCACAGATACGCAGTATTTT. This codes for CASSLQGSTDTQYF.

V is TRBV18 and J is TRBJ1-5; D is possibly TRBD1 (6 bases). Germline CDR1 is KGHSH and CDR2 is LQKENI. The CDR3 is 15 amino acids. The ends were cut back, 2 bases at V and 2 bases at J, with 10 bases in the middle. In nucleotides, the CDR3 is TGTGCCAGCTCACCAAGGACAGATGGCAATCAGCCCCAGCATTTT. It specifies CASSPRTDGNQPQHF. The whole variable domain, remainder taken from reference TRBV18 and TRBJ1-5, is NAGVMQNPRHLVRRRGQEARLRCSPMKGHSHVYWYRQLPEEGLKFMVYLQKENIIDESGMPKERFSAEFPKEGPSILRIQQVVRGDSAAYFCASSPRTDGNQPQHFGDGTRLSIL.

The rearrangement links TRBV19 to TRBJ1-2, with a weak D call TRBD1 (5 bases). CDR3 length equals 14 residues. Germline V gene lookup returns CDR1 LNHDA and CDR2 SQIVND (reference sequence). Trimming stripped 4 bases from V and 4 bases from J, with 13 bases between. Here the CDR3 DNA reads TGTGCCAGTAGTAAGGAGCGCGGGGGCTATGGCTACACCTTC. It yields the protein CASSKERGGYGYTF.

The rearrangement joins TRBV6-1 to TRBJ1-6; 7 nucleotides match TRBD1. This CDR3 is 15 amino acids long. Looked up from germline, CDR1 is MNHNS and CDR2 is SASEGT. Trimming took 4 bases from V and 11 from J; bases not matched to a gene: 11. The CDR3 protein is CASSGDSRVKPPLHF. The CDR3 coding sequence is TGTGCCAGCAGTGGGGACAGCAGGGTCAAACCACCCCTCCACTTT.

The chain combines TRBV9 with TRBJ1-2; the match to TRBD1 covers 8 bases. The trim removed 0 bases at V and 5 bases at J, leaving 3 bases unmatched. Germline V gene lookup returns CDR1 SGDLS and CDR2 YYNGEE. The CDR3 spans 14 residues. Here the CDR3 DNA reads TGTGCCAGCAGCGTAGGGACAGGGAGGTATGGCTACACCTTC. It translates to CASSVGTGRYGYTF.

The chain recombines TRBV7-9 with TRBJ2-2, with D perhaps matching TRBD2 (6 bases). The CDR3 sequence is 15 residues long. Trimming left V 7 bases short and J 3 bases short, with 15 bases between. Germline CDR1 and CDR2: SEHNR and FQNEAQ (reference sequence). The CDR3 sequence: CASTRGGGYTGELFF. The CDR3 nucleotides read TGTGCCAGCACCCGGGGAGGAGGGTACACCGGGGAGCTGTTTTTT.

In its sample, this clone was seen many times. The gene calls are TRBV5-1 and TRBJ2-7; 8 positions match TRBD1. The CDR3 length is 15 residues. Germline V gives CDR1 SGHRS, CDR2 YFSETQ. V lost 1 base to trimming and J lost 9 bases; unmatched junction nucleotides: 12. CDR3 DNA sequence: TGCGCCAGCAGCTTGTTGGGCCCCGACAGGGGCGGGCAGTACTTC. Amino acids: CASSLLGPDRGGQYF.

The chain recombines TRBV30 with TRBJ2-3; TRBD1 is a possible D gene (5 bases). CDR3 length: 14 residues. Between the trimmed V and J ends, which lost 5 bases and 2 bases, there was a span of 14 bases. Germline V gene data show CDR1 as GTSNPN and CDR2 as SVGIG (reference sequence). Here the CDR3 reads CAWVKGFSTDTQYF. In nucleotides, the CDR3 is TGTGCCTGGGTAAAGGGGTTCTCCACAGATACGCAGTATTTT.